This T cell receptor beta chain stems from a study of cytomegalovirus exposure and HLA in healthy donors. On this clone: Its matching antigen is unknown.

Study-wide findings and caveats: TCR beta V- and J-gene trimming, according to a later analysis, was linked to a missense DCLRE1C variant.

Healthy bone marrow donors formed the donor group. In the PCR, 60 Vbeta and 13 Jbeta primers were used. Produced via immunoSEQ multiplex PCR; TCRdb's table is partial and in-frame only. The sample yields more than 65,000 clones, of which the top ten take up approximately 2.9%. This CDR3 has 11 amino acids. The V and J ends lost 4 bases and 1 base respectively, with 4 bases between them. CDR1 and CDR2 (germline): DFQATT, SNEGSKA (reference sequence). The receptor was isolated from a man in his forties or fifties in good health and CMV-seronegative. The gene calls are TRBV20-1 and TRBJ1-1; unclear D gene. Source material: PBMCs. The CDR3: CSATGNTEAFF. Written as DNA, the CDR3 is TGCAGTGCTACAGGGAACACTGAAGCTTTCTTT.